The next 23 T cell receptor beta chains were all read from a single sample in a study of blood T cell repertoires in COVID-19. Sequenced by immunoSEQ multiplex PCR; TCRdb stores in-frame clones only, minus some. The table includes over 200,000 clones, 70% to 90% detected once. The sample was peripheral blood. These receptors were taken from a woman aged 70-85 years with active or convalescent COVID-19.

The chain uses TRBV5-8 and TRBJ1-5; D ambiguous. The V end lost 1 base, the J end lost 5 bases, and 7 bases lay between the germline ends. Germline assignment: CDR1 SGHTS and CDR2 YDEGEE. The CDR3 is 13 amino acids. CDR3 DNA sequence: TGTGCCAGCAGCTTGCTAGAAGATCAGCCCCAGCATTTT. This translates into CASSLLEDQPQHF.

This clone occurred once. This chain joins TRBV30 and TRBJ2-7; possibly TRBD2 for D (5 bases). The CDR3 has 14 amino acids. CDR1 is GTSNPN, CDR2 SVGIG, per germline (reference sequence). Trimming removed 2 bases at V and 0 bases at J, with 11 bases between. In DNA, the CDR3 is TGTGCCTGGAGTTTGAGGGCCATCTCCTACGAGCAGTACTTC. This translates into CAWSLRAISYEQYF. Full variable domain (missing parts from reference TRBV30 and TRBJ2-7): SQTIHQWPATLVQPVGSPLSLECTVEGTSNPNLYWYRQAAGRGLQLLFYSVGIGQISSEVPQNLSASRPQDRQFILSSKKLLLSDSGFYLCAWSLRAISYEQYFGPGTRLTVT.

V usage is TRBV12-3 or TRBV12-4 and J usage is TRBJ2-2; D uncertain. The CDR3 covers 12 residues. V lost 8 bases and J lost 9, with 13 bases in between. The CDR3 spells CASAMAGRELFF. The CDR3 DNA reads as TGTGCCAGCGCTATGGCAGGCAGGGAGCTGTTTTTT.

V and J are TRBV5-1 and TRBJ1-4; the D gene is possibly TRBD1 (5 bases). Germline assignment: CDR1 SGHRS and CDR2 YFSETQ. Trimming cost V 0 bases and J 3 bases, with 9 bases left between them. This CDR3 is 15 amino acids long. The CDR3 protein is CASSLGAGSNEKLFF. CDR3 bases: TGCGCCAGCAGCTTGGGGGCAGGGTCTAATGAAAAACTGTTTTTT.

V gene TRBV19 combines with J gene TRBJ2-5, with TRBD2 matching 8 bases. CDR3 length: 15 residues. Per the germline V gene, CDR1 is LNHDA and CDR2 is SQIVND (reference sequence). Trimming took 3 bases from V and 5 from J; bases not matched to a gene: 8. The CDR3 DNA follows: TGTGCCAGTAGTATCCGGGGGGGCCGGGTGGAGACCCAGTACTTC. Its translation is CASSIRGGRVETQYF.

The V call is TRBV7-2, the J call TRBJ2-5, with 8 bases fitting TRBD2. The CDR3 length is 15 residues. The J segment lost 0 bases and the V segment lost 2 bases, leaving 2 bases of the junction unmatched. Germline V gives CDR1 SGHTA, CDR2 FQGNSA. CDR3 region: CASSLFSGDQETQYF. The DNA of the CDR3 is TGTGCCAGCAGCTTATTTAGCGGGGACCAAGAGACCCAGTACTTC.

The CDR3 DNA follows: TGTGCCAGCAGTCTCGGTATAAGTGAAGCTTTCTTT. Amino acids: CASSLGISEAFF. The chain recombines TRBV28 with TRBJ1-1, with D unclear. The CDR3 runs to 12 residues. Germline values: CDR1 MDHEN, CDR2 SYDVKM. Trimming cost V 5 bases and J 7 bases, with 11 bases left between them.

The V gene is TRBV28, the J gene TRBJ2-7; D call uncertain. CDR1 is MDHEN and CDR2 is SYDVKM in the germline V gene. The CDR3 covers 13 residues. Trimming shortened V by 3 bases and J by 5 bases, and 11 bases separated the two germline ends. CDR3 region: CASSLIGYNEQYF. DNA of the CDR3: TGTGCCAGCAGTTTGATCGGGTATAACGAGCAGTACTTC.

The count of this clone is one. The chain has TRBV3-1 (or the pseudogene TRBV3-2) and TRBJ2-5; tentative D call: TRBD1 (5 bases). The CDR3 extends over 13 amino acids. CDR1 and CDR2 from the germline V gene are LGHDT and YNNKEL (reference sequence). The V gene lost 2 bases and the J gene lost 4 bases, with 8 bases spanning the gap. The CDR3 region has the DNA TGTGCCAGCAGCCAAATGCAGGGAGAGACCCAGTACTTC. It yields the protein CASSQMQGETQYF.

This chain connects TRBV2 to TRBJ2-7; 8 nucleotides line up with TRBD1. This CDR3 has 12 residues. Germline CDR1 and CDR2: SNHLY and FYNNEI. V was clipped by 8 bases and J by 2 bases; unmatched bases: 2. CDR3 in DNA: TGTGCCAGCGGACAGGGCGCCTACGAGCAGTACTTC. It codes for CASGQGAYEQYF.

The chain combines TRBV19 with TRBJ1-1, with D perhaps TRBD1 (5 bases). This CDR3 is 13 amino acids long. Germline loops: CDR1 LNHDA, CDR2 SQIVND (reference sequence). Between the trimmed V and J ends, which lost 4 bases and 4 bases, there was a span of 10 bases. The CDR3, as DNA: TGTGCCAGTAGTAGGAGGGGTAGCACTGAAGCTTTCTTT. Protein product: CASSRRGSTEAFF.

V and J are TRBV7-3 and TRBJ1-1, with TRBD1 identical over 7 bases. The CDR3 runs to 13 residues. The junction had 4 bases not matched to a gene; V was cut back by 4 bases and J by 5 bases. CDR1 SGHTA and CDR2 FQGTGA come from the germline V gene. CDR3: CASSSSQGTEAFF. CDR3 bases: TGTGCCAGCAGCTCGTCACAGGGGACTGAAGCTTTCTTT. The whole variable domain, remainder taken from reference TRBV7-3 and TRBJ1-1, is GAGVSQTPSNKVTEKGKYVELRCDPISGHTALYWYRQSLGQGPEFLIYFQGTGAADDSGLPNDRFFAVRPEGSVSTLKIQRTERGDSAVYLCASSSSQGTEAFFGQGTRLTVV.

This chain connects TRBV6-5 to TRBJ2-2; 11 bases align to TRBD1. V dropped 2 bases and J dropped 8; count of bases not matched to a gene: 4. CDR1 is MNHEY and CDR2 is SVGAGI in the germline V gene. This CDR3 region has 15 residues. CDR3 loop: CASSYGQGAKGELFF. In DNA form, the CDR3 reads TGTGCCAGCAGTTACGGACAGGGGGCTAAAGGGGAGCTGTTTTTT.

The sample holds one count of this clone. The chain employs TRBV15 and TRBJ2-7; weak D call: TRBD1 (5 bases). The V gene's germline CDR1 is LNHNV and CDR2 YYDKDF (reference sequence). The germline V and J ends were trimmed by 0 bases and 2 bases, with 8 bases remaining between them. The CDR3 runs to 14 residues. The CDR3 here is CATSRDDSTYEQYF. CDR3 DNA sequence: TGTGCCACCAGCAGAGACGACAGCACCTACGAGCAGTACTTC. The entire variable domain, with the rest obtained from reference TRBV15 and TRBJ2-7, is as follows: DAMVIQNPRYQVTQFGKPVTLSCSQTLNHNVMYWYQQKSSQAPKLLFHYYDKDFNNEADTPDNFQSRRPNTSFCFLDIRSPGLGDTAMYLCATSRDDSTYEQYFGPGTRLTVT.

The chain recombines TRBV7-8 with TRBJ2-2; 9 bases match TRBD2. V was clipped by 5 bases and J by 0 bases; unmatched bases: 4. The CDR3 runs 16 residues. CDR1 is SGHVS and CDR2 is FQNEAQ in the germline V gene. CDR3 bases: TGTGCCAGCAGCAACAAGCGGGGGGCGAACACCGGGGAGCTGTTTTTT. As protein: CASSNKRGANTGELFF.

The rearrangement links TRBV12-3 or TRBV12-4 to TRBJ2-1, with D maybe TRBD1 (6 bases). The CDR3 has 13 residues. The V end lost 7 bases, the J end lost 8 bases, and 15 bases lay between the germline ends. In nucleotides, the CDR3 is TGTGCCAGCACTCGACAGGAAGAGGATGAGCAGTTCTTC. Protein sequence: CASTRQEEDEQFF.

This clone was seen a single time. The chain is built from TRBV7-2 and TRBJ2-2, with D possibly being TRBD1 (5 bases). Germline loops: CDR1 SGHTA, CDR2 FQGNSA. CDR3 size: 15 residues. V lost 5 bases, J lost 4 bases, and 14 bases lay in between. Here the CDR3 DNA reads TGTGCCAGCAGCCCACAGGCCTTTGGCACCGGGGAGCTGTTTTTT. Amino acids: CASSPQAFGTGELFF.

The CDR3 sequence: CASSRSGNTIYF. Here the CDR3 DNA reads TGTGCCAGCTCGCGGAGTGGAAACACCATATATTTT. The gene calls are TRBV6-6 and TRBJ1-3; D is unclear. The germline V and J ends were trimmed by 8 bases and 3 bases, with 8 bases remaining between them. This CDR3 comprises 12 residues. Germline V gene sequence: CDR1 MNHNY, CDR2 SVGAGI (reference sequence).

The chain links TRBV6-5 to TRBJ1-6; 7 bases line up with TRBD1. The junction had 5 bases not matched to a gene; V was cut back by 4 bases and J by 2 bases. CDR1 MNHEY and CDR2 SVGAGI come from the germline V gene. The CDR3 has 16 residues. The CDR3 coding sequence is TGTGCCAGCAGTTCCACCAGGGGGACCTATAATTCACCCCTCCACTTT. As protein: CASSSTRGTYNSPLHF.

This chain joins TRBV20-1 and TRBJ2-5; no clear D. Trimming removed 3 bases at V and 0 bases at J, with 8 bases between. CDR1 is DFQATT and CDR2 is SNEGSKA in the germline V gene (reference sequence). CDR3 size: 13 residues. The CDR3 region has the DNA TGCAGTGCTAGTTACGCGGACCAAGAGACCCAGTACTTC. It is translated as CSASYADQETQYF.

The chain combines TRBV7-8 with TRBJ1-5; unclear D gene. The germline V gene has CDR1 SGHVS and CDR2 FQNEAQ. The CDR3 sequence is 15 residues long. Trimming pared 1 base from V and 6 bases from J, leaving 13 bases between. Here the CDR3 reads CASSLVEGETQPQHF. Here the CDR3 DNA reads TGTGCCAGCAGCTTAGTAGAGGGAGAAACTCAGCCCCAGCATTTT.

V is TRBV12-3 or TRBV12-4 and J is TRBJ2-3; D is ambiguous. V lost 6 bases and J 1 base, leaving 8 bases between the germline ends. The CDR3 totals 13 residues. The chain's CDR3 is CASSQTGTDTQYF. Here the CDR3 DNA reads TGTGCCAGCAGCCAAACTGGCACAGATACGCAGTATTTT.

CDR3 in amino acids: CASTALVAGGEQYF. DNA for the CDR3: TGTGCCAGCACCGCGTTGGTAGCGGGAGGGGAGCAGTACTTC. The J gene is TRBJ2-7, the V gene TRBV2; 11 bases are shared with TRBD2. CDR3 size: 14 residues. The V gene's germline CDR1 is SNHLY and CDR2 FYNNEI. V lost 7 bases and J lost 7; bases outside the gene matches: 9.